This TCR beta chain stems from a study of shared clonotypes between healthy human individuals. Study background: The plates for each donor numbered three CD4 naive, three CD4 memory, two CD8 naive and one CD8 memory. Overall study findings and caveats: Of the naive CD4 clonotypes, approximately 5% were shared across several donors.

Regarding this clone: What it binds is not known.

Deep level was the assay's run setting. Profiling relied on immunoSEQ multiplex PCR, and the TCRdb table lists in-frame clones only, not all of them. The data contain a few million clones, about 94% of them singletons. The donors, healthy adults who were HIV-negative, had experienced no recent acute infections or vaccinations. The source of this sequence is a man in his late teens or twenties in good health. Sequencing was carried out using naive CD4+ T cells sorted from blood. Specified subset: CD45RA+ positively selected.

CDR3 loop: CASTIPGRDIQYF. CDR3 in DNA: TGTGCCAGCACCATACCCGGGAGGGACATTCAGTACTTC. The chain links TRBV28 to TRBJ2-4; TRBD2 matches 8 bases. V lost 7 bases, J lost 8 bases, and 7 bases stayed unmatched. CDR3 length: 13 residues. Looked up from germline, CDR1 is MDHEN and CDR2 is SYDVKM.